The present T cell receptor (beta chain) was sequenced within a study of PD-1 blockade in classical Hodgkin lymphoma. Study-wide results and limits: Baseline TCR diversity was reportedly lower in newly diagnosed patients than in healthy donors. It was reported as lower still in relapsed/refractory patients.

For this clone: As yet, its antigen is unknown.

The germline V and J ends were trimmed by 1 base and 2 bases, with 11 bases remaining between them. CDR3 length: 15 amino acids. CDR1 and CDR2 (germline): SGHRS, YFSETQ. Brentuximab vedotin exposure varied, and every patient relapsed after autologous stem cell transplantation. Measured with immunoSEQ multiplex PCR; TCRdb has only the in-frame clones, and not every one. The repertoire holds 35,000 or so clones, with approximately 70% as singletons. The chain has TRBV5-1 and TRBJ2-3, with D unresolved. The sequencing here drew on peripheral blood mononuclear cells (PBMCs), taken before the second cycle of nivolumab. The receptor was isolated from a human donor with classical Hodgkin lymphoma. CDR3 sequence (DNA): TGCGCCAGCAGCTTGAACAGCCAGTACACAGATACGCAGTATTTT. Amino acids: CASSLNSQYTDTQYF.